Listed here are 2 T cell receptor beta chains from one sample, sequenced in a study of neurological immune-mediated disorders. As to time point: technical triplicate 2. MiXCR, run by TCRdb on the 5' RACE reads, gives a single entry per CDR3 protein. This table holds roughly 57,000 distinct CDR3 sequences, more than 20% found once. The sample comprised PBMCs. All receptors come from a man between 60 and 75 years old with HTLV-1-associated myelopathy (HAM/TSP).

In this sample, this clonotype turned up once. This may arise from a read error, as a much more abundant clone is one base away. The chain is built from TRBV12-3 or TRBV12-4 and TRBJ1-2; D unclear. The CDR3 loop spans 15 amino acids. Trimming shortened V by 3 bases and J by 6 bases, and 17 bases separated the two germline ends. This CDR3 is CASSLFGPNIDGYTF. The CDR3 region has the DNA TGTGCCAGCAGTTTGTTCGGACCAAATATAGATGGCTACACCTTC.

This clonotype was seen repeatedly, ten times or more. The chain carries TRBV5-1 and TRBJ2-2; 7 bases match TRBD1. J lost 6 bases, V lost 3 bases, and 11 bases had no gene match. This CDR3 is 16 amino acids long. Germline values: CDR1 SGHRS, CDR2 YFSETQ. DNA for the CDR3: TGCGCCAGCAGCTCACCCGAGGGACAGAGGCCCGGGGAGCTGTTTTTT. Translation: CASSSPEGQRPGELFF.